This T cell receptor beta chain was obtained from a study of cytomegalovirus exposure and HLA in healthy donors. V shed 2 bases and J shed 0 bases, with 10 bases lying between them. CDR1 is SGHDT and CDR2 is YYEEEE in the germline V gene. The CDR3 sequence is 15 residues long. Primers for the PCR totalled 60 Vbeta and 13 Jbeta. TCRdb's table, derived via immunoSEQ multiplex PCR, lists solely in-frame clones and lacks some. Among 100,000 or so clones listed, approximately 85% were seen once. The chain joins TRBV5-6 to TRBJ2-3; TRBD1 is a possible D gene (5 bases). The sequencing input was PBMCs. The sequence was obtained from a young man in good health and CMV-seronegative. The CDR3 loop is CASSFQGGSTDTQYF. For the CDR3, the DNA is TGTGCCAGCAGCTTCCAGGGTGGGAGCACAGATACGCAGTATTTT. Based on the CDR3 plus reference TRBV5-6 and TRBJ2-3, the full variable domain is DAGVTQSPTHLIKTRGQQVTLRCSPKSGHDTVSWYQQALGQGPQFIFQYYEEEERQRGNFPDRFSGHQFPNYSSELNVNALLLGDSALYLCASSFQGGSTDTQYFGPGTRLTVL.